The 32 T cell receptor beta chains below all came from one sample that was sequenced in a study of monozygotic twins with cystic fibrosis. Produced via immunoSEQ multiplex PCR; TCRdb's table is partial and in-frame only. The sample records just over 14,000 clones, approximately 84% being singletons. The source material was blood. These receptors all stem from a boy between 5 and 17 years old with cystic fibrosis.

The rearrangement links TRBV6-4 to TRBJ2-1; tentatively, D is TRBD2 (7 bases). Per the germline V gene, CDR1 is MRHNA and CDR2 is SNTAGT. The CDR3 length is 17 residues. Trimming pared 2 bases from V and 4 bases from J, leaving 18 bases between. The CDR3: CASSDALGGGAYNEQFF. The CDR3 bases are TGTGCCAGCAGTGACGCACTGGGAGGGGGGGCTTACAATGAGCAGTTCTTC.

The chain combines TRBV19 with TRBJ1-2; no clear D. The CDR3 totals 13 residues. V shed 0 bases and J shed 7 bases, with 9 bases lying between them. Germline CDR1 LNHDA, CDR2 SQIVND (reference sequence). The CDR3 nucleotides read TGTGCCAGTAGTATAGATAGTTTGGTTGGCTACACCTTC. Protein: CASSIDSLVGYTF.

This clone was counted between two and nine times. The chain uses TRBV29-1 and TRBJ2-7; D ambiguous. The CDR3 covers 12 residues. Trimming took off 6 bases at V and 0 bases at J, with 9 bases between the two ends. In germline, CDR1 is SQVTM, CDR2 ANQGSEA. The CDR3 reads CSVQPSSYEQYF. In nucleotides, the CDR3 is TGCAGCGTACAACCGAGCTCCTACGAGCAGTACTTC.

The chain combines TRBV5-4 with TRBJ2-1, with unresolved D. The CDR3 contains 17 residues. V was shortened by 1 base and J by 5 bases, with 19 bases between the two germline ends. The V gene's germline CDR1 is SGHNT and CDR2 YYREEE (reference sequence). The CDR3 protein is CASSLSKGRFPDNEQFF. The CDR3 DNA reads TGTGCCAGCAGCTTGAGTAAGGGCCGGTTTCCCGACAATGAGCAGTTCTTC.

This chain uses TRBV4-2 with TRBJ2-1; no reliable D call. Germline lookup yields CDR1 LGHNA and CDR2 YNFKEQ. V lost 4 bases, J lost 3 bases, and 10 bases lay in between. The CDR3 contains 14 residues. The chain's CDR3 is CASSRHGDYNEQFF. The CDR3 DNA is TGTGCCAGCAGCCGGCACGGTGACTACAATGAGCAGTTCTTC.

The chain employs TRBV6-1 and TRBJ1-5; D gene unclear. Looked up from germline, CDR1 is MNHNS and CDR2 is SASEGT. Trimming left V 0 bases short and J 9 bases short, with 12 bases between. This CDR3 has 14 residues. CDR3 region: CASSEAEVLRPQHF. CDR3 bases: TGTGCCAGCAGTGAAGCGGAGGTCCTGAGGCCCCAGCATTTT.

The V call is TRBV30, the J call TRBJ1-1; 10 nucleotides align to TRBD1. CDR1 is GTSNPN, CDR2 SVGIG, per germline (reference sequence). The CDR3 runs 12 residues. V lost 5 bases and J lost 4; bases outside the gene matches: 1. This CDR3 reads CAWRDRGTEAFF. DNA for the CDR3: TGTGCCTGGCGGGACAGGGGCACTGAAGCTTTCTTT.

The J gene is TRBJ1-1, the V gene TRBV11-3; 10 bases are shared with TRBD1. The CDR3 loop spans 17 amino acids. The V and J ends lost 1 base and 1 base, in that order; junction bases with no gene match: 6. CDR1 and CDR2 (germline): SGHNT, YENEEA. The CDR3, as DNA: TGTGCCAGCAGCTTAGGACAGGGGGCGACCACGAACACTGAAGCTTTCTTT. This encodes CASSLGQGATTNTEAFF.

The chain joins TRBV14 to TRBJ1-2, with D perhaps matching TRBD1 (6 bases). The CDR3 runs 16 residues. Germline-derived CDR1 and CDR2 are SGHDN and FVKESK. Between the trimmed V and J ends, which lost 1 base and 0 bases, there was a span of 12 bases. The CDR3 region has the DNA TGTGCCAGCAGCCAAGTGGGGGCGGAAACTAACTATGGCTACACCTTC. It specifies CASSQVGAETNYGYTF.

This clone has just a few counts. The V gene is TRBV5-4, the J gene TRBJ1-2; 7 positions agree with TRBD1. The ends lost 0 bases at V and 2 bases at J; junction bases unmatched: 4. From germline, CDR1 is SGHNT and CDR2 YYREEE (reference sequence). The CDR3 totals 15 residues. DNA for the CDR3: TGTGCCAGCAGCTTGGTGAGGGGGCTAAACTATGGCTACACCTTC. Encoded protein: CASSLVRGLNYGYTF.

The rearrangement joins TRBV14 to TRBJ2-3; TRBD2 matches 10 bases. CDR1 is SGHDN, CDR2 FVKESK, per germline. V shed 0 bases, J shed 1 base, and the junction held 7 bases outside the gene matches. The CDR3 is 18 amino acids. CDR3: CASSQESLAGARTDTQYF. DNA of the CDR3: TGTGCCAGCAGCCAAGAGAGTCTAGCGGGGGCCCGCACAGATACGCAGTATTTT.

This clone was picked up one time. The V and J genes are TRBV28 and TRBJ2-3, with D perhaps assigned TRBD1 or TRBD2 (5 bases each). This CDR3 is built from 16 residues. The germline V and J ends were trimmed by 3 bases and 2 bases, with 15 bases remaining between them. Germline CDR1 is MDHEN and CDR2 is SYDVKM. This chain's CDR3 is CASSFGGTGYTDTQYF. The CDR3 DNA reads TGTGCCAGCAGTTTTGGGGGAACGGGGTACACAGATACGCAGTATTTT.

V usage is TRBV5-6 and J usage is TRBJ2-7, with TRBD2 as a possible D gene (7 bases). Per the germline V gene, CDR1 is SGHDT and CDR2 is YYEEEE. With 4 bases removed from V and 5 bases from J, the gap between germline ends came to 19 bases. The CDR3 is 15 amino acids. The CDR3 bases are TGTGCCAGCAGCCCGGGGGGTCAGGGGATTGACGAGCAGTACTTC. This encodes CASSPGGQGIDEQYF.

The chain has TRBV29-1 and TRBJ1-1; D may be TRBD1 (5 bases). Trimming took 6 bases from V and 0 from J, leaving 14 bases between them. The CDR3 is 14 residues long. In germline, CDR1 is SQVTM, CDR2 ANQGSEA. The DNA for the CDR3 is TGCAGCGTCGTACCTGACAGCCTGAACACTGAAGCTTTCTTT. Protein sequence: CSVVPDSLNTEAFF. The full variable domain, rest sourced from reference TRBV29-1 and TRBJ1-1, is SAVISQKPSRDICQRGTSLTIQCQVDSQVTMMFWYRQQPGQSLTLIATANQGSEATYESGFVIDKFPISRPNLTFSTLTVSNMSPEDSSIYLCSVVPDSLNTEAFFGQGTRLTVV.

V and J are TRBV6-6 and TRBJ2-7; 8 bases fit TRBD1. This CDR3 contains 15 residues. After removal of 1 base from V and 1 base from J, the junction contained 3 bases not matched to a gene. Germline V CDR1 and CDR2: MNHNY, SVGAGI (reference sequence). The CDR3, as DNA: TGTGCCAGCAGTTACTTAGGACAGGGATCCTACGAGCAGTACTTC. Amino acid sequence: CASSYLGQGSYEQYF.

The chain recombines TRBV6-1 with TRBJ2-1; 13 positions match TRBD2. The CDR3 totals 19 residues. Germline V CDR1 and CDR2: MNHNS, SASEGT. V dropped 1 base and J dropped 7; count of bases not matched to a gene: 13. CDR3: CASSEDGATGLAGLNEQFF. Here the CDR3 DNA reads TGTGCCAGCAGTGAAGATGGGGCGACGGGACTAGCGGGGCTAAATGAGCAGTTCTTC.

This sequence joins TRBV4-1 and TRBJ2-3; 11 bases line up with TRBD2. The germline V gene encodes CDR1 MGHRA and CDR2 YSYEKL. This CDR3 contains 15 residues. Unmatched junction bases numbered 4, after V lost 6 bases and J lost 2 bases. The CDR3, as DNA: TGCGCCAGCAGGGGGACTAGCGGTTACACAGATACGCAGTATTTT. It specifies CASRGTSGYTDTQYF.

The sample holds one count of this clone. CDR3 sequence (DNA): TGTGCCTGGAGCCGAGACATCTCTGGAAACACCATATATTTT. It yields the protein CAWSRDISGNTIYF. This chain uses TRBV30 with TRBJ1-3, with no clear D. This CDR3 spans 14 amino acids. Germline lookup yields CDR1 GTSNPN and CDR2 SVGIG (reference sequence). Trimming took off 3 bases at V and 0 bases at J, with 9 bases between the two ends. Complete variable domain (other parts from reference TRBV30 and TRBJ1-3): SQTIHQWPATLVQPVGSPLSLECTVEGTSNPNLYWYRQAAGRGLQLLFYSVGIGQISSEVPQNLSASRPQDRQFILSSKKLLLSDSGFYLCAWSRDISGNTIYFGEGSWLTVV.

The rearrangement links TRBV5-1 to TRBJ2-7, with TRBD2 identical over 9 bases. V gave up 1 base and J gave up 0 bases; unmatched junction bases: 5. The CDR3 length is 16 residues. Looked up from germline, CDR1 is SGHRS and CDR2 is YFSETQ. The CDR3 here is CASSLSSGGSSYEQYF. Written as DNA, the CDR3 is TGCGCCAGCAGCTTGAGTAGCGGGGGTAGCTCCTACGAGCAGTACTTC.

The J gene is TRBJ2-3, the V gene TRBV7-2, with TRBD2 matching over 11 bases. The germline CDR1 and CDR2 sequences are SGHTA and FQGNSA. The CDR3 covers 17 residues. V shed 5 bases and J 6 bases; nucleotides not matched to a gene: 13. CDR3 sequence (DNA): TGTGCCAGCAGCCCGCTCGTAGCGGGAGGGCTTTTGGATACGCAGTATTTT. This translates into CASSPLVAGGLLDTQYF.

V usage is TRBV2 and J usage is TRBJ2-7; TRBD1 matches 9 bases. V trimming: 6 bases; J trimming: 4 bases; junction bases outside the gene matches: 1. The CDR3 sequence is 12 residues long. The germline gives CDR1 SNHLY, CDR2 FYNNEI. The CDR3 loop reads CASRGTGYEQYF. As DNA, the CDR3 is TGTGCCAGCAGGGGGACAGGGTACGAGCAGTACTTC.

The chain is built from TRBV9 and TRBJ2-2, with D unresolved. V was cut by 0 bases and J by 3 bases, with 12 bases left in between. CDR3 length: 16 amino acids. Germline V CDR1 and CDR2: SGDLS, YYNGEE. The CDR3 DNA reads TGTGCCAGCAGCGTAGCTTCAGCCGCGGACACCGGGGAGCTGTTTTTT. It specifies CASSVASAADTGELFF.

CDR3 in amino acids: CASSSRGEQYF. DNA for the CDR3: TGTGCCAGCAGCTCTCGAGGGGAGCAGTACTTC. V usage is TRBV11-2 and J usage is TRBJ2-7; possible D gene TRBD2, 5 bases. The CDR3 runs 11 residues. From germline, CDR1 is SGHAT and CDR2 FQNNGV. V lost 4 bases and J 7 bases, leaving 8 bases between the germline ends.

This chain connects TRBV5-1 to TRBJ1-4; the D gene is possibly TRBD1 (6 bases). The CDR3 loop spans 14 amino acids. The germline V gene has CDR1 SGHRS and CDR2 YFSETQ. Trimming took 4 bases from V and 8 from J, leaving 15 bases between them. The CDR3 loop is CASSPGGSQEKLFF. DNA of the CDR3: TGCGCCAGCAGCCCCGGGGGCAGCCAAGAAAAACTGTTTTTT.

The chain uses TRBV7-2 and TRBJ2-3; TRBD1 matches at 9 bases. Per the germline V gene, CDR1 is SGHTA and CDR2 is FQGNSA. V was pared by 0 bases and J by 0 bases, with 7 bases of the junction left unmatched. The CDR3 runs to 18 residues. CDR3: CASSLAPGQGTSTDTQYF. The CDR3 DNA is TGTGCCAGCAGCTTAGCGCCGGGACAGGGTACTAGCACAGATACGCAGTATTTT.

This clone was counted once. This chain connects TRBV29-1 to TRBJ1-2; possibly TRBD1 for D (6 bases). This CDR3 contains 12 residues. Germline V gene sequence: CDR1 SQVTM, CDR2 ANQGSEA. V was cut by 7 bases and J by 7 bases, with 16 bases left in between. The CDR3 DNA is TGCAGCGCCTCGAGAGGGGGAGCTGGCTACACCTTC. Translated, it gives CSASRGGAGYTF.

This clone appeared once. The chain employs TRBV4-2 and TRBJ2-7; 8 bases map to TRBD1. CDR1 LGHNA and CDR2 YNFKEQ come from the germline V gene. With 0 bases clipped from V and 3 bases from J, the junction kept 13 bases outside the gene matches. This CDR3 contains 18 residues. The chain's CDR3 is CASSQELPSGTGHYEQYF. CDR3 bases: TGTGCCAGCAGCCAAGAGTTACCCTCCGGGACAGGTCACTACGAGCAGTACTTC.

The rearrangement uses TRBV4-2 and TRBJ1-6, with 10 nucleotides matching TRBD1. The CDR3 has 16 residues. V lost 0 bases, J lost 9 bases, and 5 bases stayed unmatched. Per the germline V gene, CDR1 is LGHNA and CDR2 is YNFKEQ. CDR3 bases: TGTGCCAGCAGCCAAGAGGTCGGACAGGGGGGTTCACCCCTCCACTTT. Residues: CASSQEVGQGGSPLHF.

The rearrangement uses TRBV2 and TRBJ2-1; 13 bases align to TRBD2. After removal of 6 bases from V and 9 bases from J, the junction contained 20 bases not matched to a gene. This CDR3 has 19 amino acids. From germline, CDR1 is SNHLY and CDR2 FYNNEI. DNA for the CDR3: TGTGCCAGCAGGCCGGGACTAGCGGGAACCCAACAAGGGGATGGTGAGCAGTTCTTC. Its translation is CASRPGLAGTQQGDGEQFF.

CDR3 loop: CASSLLGNTQYF. CDR3 nucleotides: TGTGCCAGCAGTTTACTGGGTAATACGCAGTATTTT. V is TRBV28 and J is TRBJ2-3; D gene unclear. Trimming pared 2 bases from V and 7 bases from J, leaving 7 bases between. The CDR3 covers 12 residues. Germline-derived CDR1 and CDR2 are MDHEN and SYDVKM.

The V and J genes are TRBV4-2 and TRBJ1-2; TRBD1 matches at 9 bases. V gave up 6 bases and J gave up 6 bases; unmatched junction bases: 5. This CDR3 has 13 residues. Germline CDR1 is LGHNA and CDR2 is YNFKEQ. CDR3 amino acids: CASSTTGGNGYTF. For the CDR3, the DNA is TGTGCCAGCAGTACCACAGGGGGCAATGGCTACACCTTC.

The CDR3 here is CASSSGTGLVNTEAFF. The CDR3 nucleotides read TGTGCCAGCAGCTCAGGGACAGGGCTTGTGAACACTGAAGCTTTCTTT. The chain employs TRBV9 and TRBJ1-1, with 9 bases identical to TRBD1. With 4 bases clipped from V and 0 bases from J, the junction kept 7 bases outside the gene matches. The CDR3 has 16 residues. Germline CDR1 SGDLS, CDR2 YYNGEE.